These 8 T cell receptor beta chains were sequenced from one sample in a study of radiotherapy plus CTLA-4 blockade in lung cancer. Method: immunoSEQ multiplex PCR; TCRdb's copy keeps in-frame clones and lacks some. Of 78,000 or so clones in the sample, about 88% are singletons; the top ten hold 0.85% to 0.9%. The input for sequencing was peripheral blood, taken from a patient treated with radiotherapy plus ipilimumab. All receptors come from a human donor with non-small cell lung cancer who had stable disease on radiotherapy plus ipilimumab.

CDR3 residues: CASSLRKDGTGELFF. CDR3 bases: TGTGCCAGCAGCTTGAGGAAAGATGGCACCGGGGAGCTGTTTTTT. This chain links TRBV5-4 with TRBJ2-2; D is ambiguous. V was cut by 1 base and J by 4 bases, with 11 bases left in between. Per the germline V gene, CDR1 is SGHNT and CDR2 is YYREEE (reference sequence). The CDR3 contains 15 residues.

The chain employs TRBV6-5 and TRBJ2-7, with unresolved D. The germline CDR1 and CDR2 sequences are MNHEY and SVGAGI. CDR3 size: 11 residues. V was cut by 0 bases and J by 7 bases, with 4 bases left in between. CDR3 coding DNA: TGTGCCAGCAGTTACTCTGGGGAGCAGTACTTC. Amino acids: CASSYSGEQYF.

The V call is TRBV5-6, the J call TRBJ2-3; 10 nucleotides match TRBD2. With 3 bases clipped from V and 0 bases from J, the junction kept 4 bases outside the gene matches. The CDR3 consists of 16 residues. The germline V gene encodes CDR1 SGHDT and CDR2 YYEEEE. The CDR3 spells CASSYLAGASTDTQYF. CDR3 sequence (DNA): TGTGCCAGCAGCTATCTAGCGGGGGCTAGCACAGATACGCAGTATTTT.

In the case of this clone: One end of the junction fails to match germline, which may point to a read error. J is TRBJ2-3 and V is TRBV4-2; D is possibly TRBD2 (6 bases). Germline CDR1 reads LGHNA; CDR2 reads YNFKEQ. CDR3 length equals 17 residues. In nucleotides, the CDR3 is TGTGCCAGCGGCCACCCCCCCGGGACTGGAACCACAGATACGCAGTATTTT. Translated: CASGHPPGTGTTDTQYF.

The genes are TRBV5-6 and TRBJ1-2; TRBD1 might be the D (5 bases). The CDR3 is made up of 14 amino acids. CDR1 is SGHDT, CDR2 YYEEEE, per germline. Trimming pared 0 bases from V and 4 bases from J, leaving 10 bases between. Here the CDR3 reads CASSLGGEIYGYTF. CDR3 in DNA: TGTGCCAGCAGCTTGGGGGGCGAGATCTATGGCTACACCTTC.

V and J are TRBV28 and TRBJ1-4; 11 bases are shared with TRBD1. This CDR3 contains 16 residues. The J segment lost 7 bases and the V segment lost 3 bases, leaving 7 bases of the junction unmatched. Looked up from germline, CDR1 is MDHEN and CDR2 is SYDVKM. The CDR3 loop is CASSFVRTGGPEKLFF. The CDR3 nucleotides are TGTGCCAGCAGTTTTGTGAGGACAGGGGGCCCTGAAAAACTGTTTTTT.

The chain is built from TRBV28 and TRBJ2-7, with D perhaps matching TRBD1 (5 bases). The CDR3 loop spans 16 amino acids. Looked up from germline, CDR1 is MDHEN and CDR2 is SYDVKM. V was trimmed by 4 bases and J by 6 bases, leaving 22 bases between them. CDR3 sequence (DNA): TGTGCCAGCAGTTACCCCCCGCAGGGAACGTTTGGCGAGCAGTACTTC. It codes for CASSYPPQGTFGEQYF.

V gene TRBV14 combines with J gene TRBJ2-3; D possibly corresponds to TRBD1 (5 bases). The germline CDR1 and CDR2 sequences are SGHDN and FVKESK. Trimming left V 1 base short and J 4 bases short, with 6 bases between. The CDR3 totals 13 residues. CDR3 in amino acids: CASSQGGSDTQYF. CDR3 in DNA: TGTGCCAGCAGCCAAGGGGGCTCAGATACGCAGTATTTT.